Listed here are 18 T cell receptor beta chains from one sample, sequenced in a study of blood T cell repertoires in COVID-19. Clones were sequenced by immunoSEQ multiplex PCR, and TCRdb holds only the in-frame ones, with some missing. The sample contains 200,000 or so clones, 70% to 90% of which appear only once. Sequencing was done on a sample of PBMCs or T cells enriched from blood (not recorded which). These receptors came from a middle-aged woman with acute COVID-19.

Here the CDR3 DNA reads TGTGCCAGCAGTGGGGGACTAGGGCAGTACTTC. Translating gives CASSGGLGQYF. The chain has TRBV6-2 or TRBV6-3 and TRBJ2-7; 8 positions agree with TRBD2. The V gene end was trimmed by 5 bases and the J gene end by 9 bases; junction bases not matched to a gene: 3. There are 11 residues in the CDR3. Germline lookup yields CDR1 MNHEY and CDR2 SVGEGT.

V and J are TRBV10-1 and TRBJ2-1; TRBD1 matches at 9 bases. Germline lookup yields CDR1 WNHNN and CDR2 SYGVQD (reference sequence). The CDR3 length is 17 residues. The junction had 13 bases not matched to a gene; V was cut back by 4 bases and J by 6 bases. The CDR3 bases are TGCGCCAGCAGTGTTAATCCGGGACAGGGCATACGCAATGAGCAGTTCTTC. Its translation: CASSVNPGQGIRNEQFF.

V gene TRBV7-9 combines with J gene TRBJ1-6; no reliable D call. Trimming shortened V by 3 bases and J by 7 bases, and 4 bases separated the two germline ends. Germline V CDR1 and CDR2: SEHNR, FQNEAQ (reference sequence). The CDR3 is made up of 12 amino acids. For the CDR3, the DNA is TGTGCCAGCAGCTTCCCAAATTCACCCCTCCACTTT. Protein product: CASSFPNSPLHF.

V gene TRBV27 combines with J gene TRBJ1-2; 7 nucleotides agree with TRBD1. The CDR3 runs 13 residues. J gave up 8 bases and V 3 bases, and 6 bases lay outside the gene matches. Germline V gene sequence: CDR1 MNHEY, CDR2 SMNVEV (reference sequence). The CDR3 nucleotides read TGTGCCAGCAGTTTGAAGGGGGCGCAGGGCTACACCTTC. Amino acids: CASSLKGAQGYTF.

V gene TRBV11-2 combines with J gene TRBJ1-1, with D hard to call. Germline V gives CDR1 SGHAT, CDR2 FQNNGV. The CDR3 consists of 13 residues. The ends were cut back, 5 bases at V and 1 base at J, with 8 bases in the middle. This CDR3 reads CASSQYKNTEAFF. The DNA for the CDR3 is TGTGCCAGCAGCCAGTACAAGAACACTGAAGCTTTCTTT. The variable domain in full, with the rest retrieved from reference TRBV11-2 and TRBJ1-1, is EAGVAQSPRYKIIEKRQSVAFWCNPISGHATLYWYQQILGQGPKLLIQFQNNGVVDDSQLPKDRFSAERLKGVDSTLKIQPAKLEDSAVYLCASSQYKNTEAFFGQGTRLTVV.

The chain combines TRBV13 with TRBJ1-4; D possibly corresponds to TRBD1 (5 bases). Per the germline V gene, CDR1 is PRHDT and CDR2 is FYEKMQ (reference sequence). Between the trimmed V and J ends, which lost 5 bases and 3 bases, there was a span of 19 bases. The CDR3 loop spans 17 amino acids. The CDR3 bases are TGTGCCAGCAGCCTAGCGGCAGGGCGACTGGCTAATGAAAAACTGTTTTTT. Translated: CASSLAAGRLANEKLFF.

J is TRBJ1-2 and V is TRBV27; a weak D match, TRBD1 (6 bases). V lost 6 bases to trimming and J lost 0 bases, with 11 bases between them. This CDR3 contains 14 residues. CDR1 is MNHEY and CDR2 is SMNVEV in the germline V gene (reference sequence). The CDR3 sequence is CASRRTETNYGYTF. In DNA form, the CDR3 reads TGTGCCAGCAGAAGGACAGAGACTAACTATGGCTACACCTTC.

The chain uses TRBV6-5 and TRBJ2-7; possibly TRBD2 for D (7 bases). This CDR3 is 14 amino acids long. V was trimmed by 2 bases and J by 0 bases, leaving 8 bases between them. The V gene's germline CDR1 is MNHEY and CDR2 SVGAGI. CDR3 region: CASSYGGASYEQYF. The CDR3 bases are TGTGCCAGCAGTTACGGGGGGGCCTCCTACGAGCAGTACTTC.

This clone has only one observation. The genes are TRBV11-2 and TRBJ2-1; TRBD1 matches 7 bases. Germline assignment: CDR1 SGHAT and CDR2 FQNNGV. Trimming took 1 base from V and 4 from J; bases not matched to a gene: 4. CDR3 length: 15 residues. The CDR3 sequence: CASSLGGRGYNEQFF. The CDR3 DNA follows: TGTGCCAGCAGCTTAGGTGGCAGGGGGTACAATGAGCAGTTCTTC.

This clone was counted a single time. The chain recombines TRBV20-1 with TRBJ1-1; a weak D match, TRBD1 (5 bases). Trimming took off 3 bases at V and 11 bases at J, with 13 bases between the two ends. The CDR3 length is 11 residues. CDR1 is DFQATT and CDR2 is SNEGSKA in the germline V gene (reference sequence). DNA of the CDR3: TGCAGTGCTAGTTGGGGGGAGGCGGCTTTCTTT. It specifies CSASWGEAAFF.

This clone has a count of ten or more. CDR3 in amino acids: CASSYPTGRPYGYTF. In DNA form, the CDR3 reads TGTGCCAGCAGCTATCCGACAGGACGCCCCTATGGCTACACCTTC. V usage is TRBV21-1 and J usage is TRBJ1-2; the DNA was not used to check the table's D call, TRBD1. TRBV21-1 corresponds to a pseudogene. CDR3 length equals 15 residues.

The chain joins TRBV3-1 (or the pseudogene TRBV3-2) to TRBJ1-1; 8 bases are shared with TRBD1. J was trimmed by 5 bases and V by 4 bases; bases with no gene match: 9. There are 15 residues in the CDR3. Germline V lookup: CDR1 LGHDT, CDR2 YNNKEL (reference sequence). The CDR3 here is CASSPRWDRSTEAFF. CDR3 nucleotide sequence: TGTGCCAGCAGCCCTCGGTGGGACAGGTCGACTGAAGCTTTCTTT.

This clone appeared a single time. This sequence joins TRBV3-1 (or the pseudogene TRBV3-2) and TRBJ1-5; D remains unclear. Deletions cut 1 base from V and 1 base from J, with 5 bases between. CDR3 length equals 14 residues. Germline CDR1 LGHDT, CDR2 YNNKEL (reference sequence). The CDR3 loop is CASSQVESNQPQHF. DNA for the CDR3: TGTGCCAGCAGCCAAGTGGAGAGCAATCAGCCCCAGCATTTT.

The chain couples TRBV21-1 to TRBJ1-5; TRBD1 reflects the table's D call only, with no check against the DNA. TRBV21-1 is designated a pseudogene. The CDR3 sequence is 16 residues long. Here the CDR3 DNA reads TGTGCCAGCAGCTACCCCTATACAGGGGGCAGTCAGCCCCAGCATTTT. The encoded protein is CASSYPYTGGSQPQHF.

This chain uses TRBV2 with TRBJ2-7; D possibly corresponds to TRBD1 (6 bases). Germline CDR1 SNHLY, CDR2 FYNNEI. This CDR3 contains 12 residues. Between the trimmed V and J ends, which lost 10 bases and 2 bases, there was a span of 12 bases. The CDR3 nucleotides read TGTGCCACTCGGACAGAGCCCTACGAGCAGTACTTC. Its protein product is CATRTEPYEQYF.

CDR3 amino acids: CASSQGHSYEQYF. The CDR3 region has the DNA TGCGCCAGCAGCCAAGGACACTCCTACGAGCAGTACTTC. This chain uses TRBV5-1 with TRBJ2-7; the D gene is possibly TRBD1 (5 bases). Germline V gene lookup returns CDR1 SGHRS and CDR2 YFSETQ. Trimming removed 4 bases from V and 0 bases from J, with 8 bases in between. This CDR3 spans 13 amino acids.

The V call is TRBV7-9, the J call TRBJ1-6; no definite D call. V lost 5 bases and J 6 bases, leaving 5 bases between the germline ends. CDR1 SEHNR and CDR2 FQNEAQ come from the germline V gene (reference sequence). This CDR3 spans 12 amino acids. The CDR3 bases are TGTGCCAGCAGCCAGTTTAATTCACCCCTCCACTTT. Its translation is CASSQFNSPLHF.

The rearrangement links TRBV5-4 to TRBJ1-2; tentative D call: TRBD1 (5 bases). Deletions cut 3 bases from V and 2 bases from J, with 14 bases between. The CDR3 covers 15 residues. Germline CDR1 and CDR2: SGHNT and YYREEE (reference sequence). CDR3 bases: TGTGCCAGCAGCTCCCGACAGCCACTGAACTATGGCTACACCTTC. Amino acid sequence: CASSSRQPLNYGYTF. Based on the CDR3 plus reference TRBV5-4 and TRBJ1-2, the full variable domain is ETGVTQSPTHLIKTRGQQVTLRCSSQSGHNTVSWYQQALGQGPQFIFQYYREEENGRGNFPPRFSGLQFPNYSSELNVNALELDDSALYLCASSSRQPLNYGYTFGSGTRLTVV.